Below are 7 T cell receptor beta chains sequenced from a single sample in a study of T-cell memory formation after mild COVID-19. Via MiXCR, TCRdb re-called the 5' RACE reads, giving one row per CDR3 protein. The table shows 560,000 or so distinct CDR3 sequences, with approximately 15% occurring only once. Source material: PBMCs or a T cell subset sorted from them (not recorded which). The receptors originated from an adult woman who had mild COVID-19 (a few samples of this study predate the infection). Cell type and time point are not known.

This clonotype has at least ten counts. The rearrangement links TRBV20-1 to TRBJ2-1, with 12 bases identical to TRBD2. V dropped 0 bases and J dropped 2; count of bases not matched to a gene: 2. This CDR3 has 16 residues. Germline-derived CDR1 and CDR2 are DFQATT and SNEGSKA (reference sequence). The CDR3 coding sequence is TGCAGTGCTAGAGAGGCTAGCGGGAGGGCCTACAATGAGCAGTTCTTC. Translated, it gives CSAREASGRAYNEQFF.

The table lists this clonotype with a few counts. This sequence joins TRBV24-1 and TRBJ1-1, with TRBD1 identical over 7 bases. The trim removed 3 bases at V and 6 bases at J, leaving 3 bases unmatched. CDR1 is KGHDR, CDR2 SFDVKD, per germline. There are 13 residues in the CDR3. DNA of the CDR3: TGTGCCACCAGTGATACTGGGACAGCTGAAGCTTTCTTT. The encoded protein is CATSDTGTAEAFF.

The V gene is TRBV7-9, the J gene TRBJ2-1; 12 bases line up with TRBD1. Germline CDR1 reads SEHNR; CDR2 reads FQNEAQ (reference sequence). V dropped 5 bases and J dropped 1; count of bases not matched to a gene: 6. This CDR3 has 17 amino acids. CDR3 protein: CASSEGQGANSYNEQFF. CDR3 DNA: TGTGCCAGCAGCGAGGGACAGGGGGCTAATTCCTACAATGAGCAGTTCTTC.

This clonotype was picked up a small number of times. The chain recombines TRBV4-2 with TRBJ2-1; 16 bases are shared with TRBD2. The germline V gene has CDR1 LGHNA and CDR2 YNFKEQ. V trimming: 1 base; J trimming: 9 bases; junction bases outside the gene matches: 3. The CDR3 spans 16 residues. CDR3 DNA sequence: TGTGCCAGCAGCCAAGGGGGACTAGCGGGAGGGAGTGAGCAGTTCTTC. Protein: CASSQGGLAGGSEQFF.

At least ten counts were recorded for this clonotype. The CDR3 reads CSVEDPPGTRGTQYF. In DNA form, the CDR3 reads TGCAGCGTTGAAGATCCCCCGGGAACGAGAGGGACCCAGTACTTC. V and J are TRBV29-1 and TRBJ2-5; D possibly corresponds to TRBD2 (5 bases). CDR1 and CDR2 from the germline V gene are SQVTM and ANQGSEA. Trimming pared 0 bases from V and 7 bases from J, leaving 18 bases between. This CDR3 has 15 amino acids.

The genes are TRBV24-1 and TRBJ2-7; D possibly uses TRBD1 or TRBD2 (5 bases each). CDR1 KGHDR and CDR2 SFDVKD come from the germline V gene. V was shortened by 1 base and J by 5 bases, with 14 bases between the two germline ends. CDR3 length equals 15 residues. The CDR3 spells CATSDFRGVFDEQYF. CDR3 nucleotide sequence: TGTGCCACCAGTGATTTCCGAGGGGTTTTCGACGAGCAGTACTTC.

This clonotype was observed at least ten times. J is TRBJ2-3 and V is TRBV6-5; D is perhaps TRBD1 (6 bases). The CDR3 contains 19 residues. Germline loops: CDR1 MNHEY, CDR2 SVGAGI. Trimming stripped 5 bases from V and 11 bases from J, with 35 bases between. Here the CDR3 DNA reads TGTGCCAGCAGTCCTCGGGACACCCTTCCTTCACCTCACCGGGGCGGGCAGTATTTT. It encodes CASSPRDTLPSPHRGGQYF.